This T cell receptor beta chain was captured in a study of blood T cell repertoires in COVID-19. Study processing details: Counts of nucleated cells, estimated from reference gene primer amplification, were obtained. Sequencing was performed with immunoSEQ multiplex PCR; in TCRdb, only in-frame clones are kept and a portion is missing. That table is the source of V, J and clone size, and D and trimming were worked out from the DNA. The data hold more than 140,000 clones, with about 91% observed a single time. Germline assignment: CDR1 ENHRY and CDR2 SYGVKD. The V gene end was trimmed by 4 bases and the J gene end by 7 bases; junction bases not matched to a gene: 0. The CDR3 contains 12 residues.

Sequencing was performed on peripheral blood. The receptor's source is a woman in her fifties or sixties with acute or convalescent COVID-19. The chain carries TRBV10-3 and TRBJ1-2; 10 bases map to TRBD1. The CDR3 loop is CAISGTGGGYTF. For the CDR3, the DNA is TGTGCCATCAGTGGGACAGGGGGTGGCTACACCTTC.